These 10 T cell receptor beta chains were sequenced from one sample in a study of persistence of HIV-infected CD4 T cells. These receptors have no known antigen. Sequencing used immunoSEQ version 4 in survey mode. The data were produced by immunoSEQ multiplex PCR, yet TCRdb's version contains in-frame clones alone and is incomplete. The sample lists about 36,000 clones, 85% occurring once. The stimulus was an HIV-1 Gag 15-mer peptide pool, 1 ug/peptide/mL. Sorted nonresponding memory CD4+ T cells were CD40L-negative, CD69-negative, CD45RO-high. The sequencing here drew on cultured CD4+ T cells from PBMCs, taken from a patient who received antiretroviral therapy. These receptors were taken from an adult with HIV. The donor label of this sample is uncertain.

J is TRBJ1-2 and V is TRBV5-1; TRBD1 matches 8 bases. V gave up 1 base and J gave up 4 bases; unmatched junction bases: 9. Germline V CDR1 and CDR2: SGHRS, YFSETQ. The CDR3 has 16 residues. The CDR3 protein is CASSLRTGTLSYGYTF. The CDR3 DNA follows: TGCGCCAGCAGCTTGAGGACAGGGACCCTTAGCTATGGCTACACCTTC.

This chain connects TRBV10-1 to TRBJ2-1, with TRBD1 as a possible D gene (6 bases). Germline V gives CDR1 WNHNN, CDR2 SYGVQD (reference sequence). The CDR3 sequence is 15 residues long. Trimming shortened V by 0 bases and J by 3 bases, and 9 bases separated the two germline ends. The CDR3 spells CASSESAGDYNEQFF. As DNA, the CDR3 is TGCGCCAGCAGTGAGTCGGCAGGGGACTACAATGAGCAGTTCTTC.

The chain employs TRBV9 and TRBJ2-1; 10 nucleotides agree with TRBD1. Germline V lookup: CDR1 SGDLS, CDR2 YYNGEE. Losses at the gene ends were 0 bases for V and 5 bases for J; bases not matched to a gene: 11. The CDR3 loop spans 18 amino acids. The CDR3 DNA reads as TGTGCCAGCAGCGTAGCGGGGACAGGGGACACCCGTAACAATGAGCAGTTCTTC. Protein sequence: CASSVAGTGDTRNNEQFF.

This rearrangement joins TRBV2 to TRBJ2-1, with TRBD1 identical over 9 bases. The CDR3 has 15 residues. The V and J ends lost 3 bases and 3 bases, in that order; junction bases with no gene match: 3. Germline V gene data show CDR1 as SNHLY and CDR2 as FYNNEI. The DNA of the CDR3 is TGTGCCAGCAGTGAGGGGACAGGGAACTACAATGAGCAGTTCTTC. It codes for CASSEGTGNYNEQFF.

This clone was counted only a few times. V is TRBV7-3 and J is TRBJ1-1; D is possibly TRBD1 (5 bases). V was clipped by 1 base and J by 1 base, with 10 bases between them. CDR3 length: 15 residues. The germline CDR1 and CDR2 sequences are SGHTA and FQGTGA. CDR3 amino acids: CASSLMAGTNTEAFF. CDR3 coding DNA: TGTGCCAGCAGCTTAATGGCAGGGACGAACACTGAAGCTTTCTTT. Combining the CDR3 with reference TRBV7-3 and TRBJ1-1 gives the whole variable domain GAGVSQTPSNKVTEKGKYVELRCDPISGHTALYWYRQSLGQGPEFLIYFQGTGAADDSGLPNDRFFAVRPEGSVSTLKIQRTERGDSAVYLCASSLMAGTNTEAFFGQGTRLTVV.

The chain uses TRBV5-1 and TRBJ1-5; maybe TRBD1 (6 bases). Per germline, CDR1 SGHRS and CDR2 YFSETQ. With 1 base removed from V and 6 bases from J, the gap between germline ends came to 17 bases. This CDR3 has 16 amino acids. DNA for the CDR3: TGCGCCAGCAGCTTGAGCCCTACAGGGTCGGGTCAGCCCCAGCATTTT. Its protein product is CASSLSPTGSGQPQHF.

V is TRBV27 and J is TRBJ1-1, with 9 bases identical to TRBD1. This CDR3 comprises 19 residues. CDR1 is MNHEY and CDR2 is SMNVEV in the germline V gene (reference sequence). After removal of 4 bases from V and 0 bases from J, the junction contained 15 bases not matched to a gene. CDR3 loop: CASSSRPGTGIAMNTEAFF. The DNA for the CDR3 is TGTGCCAGCAGTTCCCGTCCCGGGACAGGGATTGCCATGAACACTGAAGCTTTCTTT.

The chain carries TRBV19 and TRBJ2-7, with D tentatively TRBD1 (5 bases). Trimming left V 0 bases short and J 3 bases short, with 15 bases between. CDR3 length: 16 amino acids. The germline gives CDR1 LNHDA, CDR2 SQIVND (reference sequence). The CDR3 is CASSIDGFRAGYEQYF. In nucleotides, the CDR3 is TGTGCCAGTAGTATAGATGGTTTCAGGGCAGGCTACGAGCAGTACTTC.

This clone occurred a few times. The J gene is TRBJ1-1, the V gene TRBV5-1; D may be TRBD1 (5 bases). Trimming stripped 4 bases from V and 4 bases from J, with 14 bases between. The CDR3 totals 14 residues. The germline V gene has CDR1 SGHRS and CDR2 YFSETQ. The DNA of the CDR3 is TGCGCCAGCAGCCCGCAGACAGAACTCACTGAAGCTTTCTTT. The encoded protein is CASSPQTELTEAFF.

The rearrangement uses TRBV6-5 and TRBJ1-3; 7 positions match TRBD1. Germline assignment: CDR1 MNHEY and CDR2 SVGAGI. The length of the CDR3 is 16 residues. The V gene end was trimmed by 2 bases and the J gene end by 0 bases; junction bases not matched to a gene: 4. CDR3 sequence reads: CASSYGTVPSGNTIYF. The CDR3 nucleotides are TGTGCCAGCAGTTACGGGACAGTCCCCTCTGGAAACACCATATATTTT.